This T cell receptor (beta chain) was sequenced during a study of CD8+ T cells in alopecia areata. Study observations and caveats: Clonality was higher in lesional than normal scalp, especially in alopecia totalis/universalis. Relative to mice, TCR sharing across patients was less clear, a difference possibly HLA-related.

Reverse transcription of extracted RNA yielded cDNA, which provided the sequencing template. Repertoires were generated with immunoSEQ multiplex PCR, while TCRdb's copy carries only in-frame clones and drops some. The table shows some 160,000 clones, with roughly 60% occurring only once. A note on this clone: Its antigen is unidentified.

From germline, CDR1 is MGHRA and CDR2 YSYEKL. The CDR3 consists of 18 residues. Trimming cost V 2 bases and J 2 bases, with 19 bases left between them. Sequencing was done on a sample of CD8+ T cells sorted from blood. The chain recombines TRBV4-1 with TRBJ1-5, with unresolved D. The sequence was collected from a human donor in good health. CDR3 nucleotide sequence: TGCGCCAGCAGCCAAAAACCCAATTCTCCGCAGGGCAATCAGCCCCAGCATTTT. It is translated as CASSQKPNSPQGNQPQHF.